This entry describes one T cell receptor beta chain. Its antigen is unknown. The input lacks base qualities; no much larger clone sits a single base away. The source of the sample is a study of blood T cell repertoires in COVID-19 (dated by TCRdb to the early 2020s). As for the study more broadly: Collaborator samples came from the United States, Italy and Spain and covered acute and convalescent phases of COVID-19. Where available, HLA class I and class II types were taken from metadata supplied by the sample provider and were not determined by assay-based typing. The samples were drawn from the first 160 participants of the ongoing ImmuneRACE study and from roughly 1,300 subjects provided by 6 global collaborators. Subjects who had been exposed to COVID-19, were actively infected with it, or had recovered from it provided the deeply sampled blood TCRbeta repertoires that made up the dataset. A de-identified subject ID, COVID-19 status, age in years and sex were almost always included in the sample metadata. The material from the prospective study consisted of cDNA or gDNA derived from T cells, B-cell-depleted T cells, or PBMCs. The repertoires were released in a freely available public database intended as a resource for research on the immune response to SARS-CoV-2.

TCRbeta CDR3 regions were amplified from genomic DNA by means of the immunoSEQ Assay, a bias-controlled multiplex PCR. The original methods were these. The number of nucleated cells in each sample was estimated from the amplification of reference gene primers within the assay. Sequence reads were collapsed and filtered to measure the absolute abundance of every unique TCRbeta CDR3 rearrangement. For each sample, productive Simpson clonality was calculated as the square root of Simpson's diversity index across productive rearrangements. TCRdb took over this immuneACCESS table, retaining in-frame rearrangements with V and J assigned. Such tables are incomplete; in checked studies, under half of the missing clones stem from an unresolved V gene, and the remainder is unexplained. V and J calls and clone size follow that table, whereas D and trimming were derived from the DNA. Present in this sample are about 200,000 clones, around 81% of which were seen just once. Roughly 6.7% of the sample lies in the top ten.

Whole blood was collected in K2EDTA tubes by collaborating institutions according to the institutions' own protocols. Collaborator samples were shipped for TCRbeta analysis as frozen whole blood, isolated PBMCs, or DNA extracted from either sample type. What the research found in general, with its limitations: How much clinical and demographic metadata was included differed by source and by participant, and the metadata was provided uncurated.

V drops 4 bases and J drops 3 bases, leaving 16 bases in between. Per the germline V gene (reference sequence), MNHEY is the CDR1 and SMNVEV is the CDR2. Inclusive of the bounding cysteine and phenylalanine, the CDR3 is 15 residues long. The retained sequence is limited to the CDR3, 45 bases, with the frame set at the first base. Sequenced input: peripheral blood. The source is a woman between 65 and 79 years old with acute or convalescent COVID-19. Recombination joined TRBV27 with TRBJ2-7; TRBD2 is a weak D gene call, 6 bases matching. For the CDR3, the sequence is CASSSTGLLHYEQYF. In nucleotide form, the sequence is TGTGCCAGCAGTTCCACGGGACTCCTACACTACGAGCAGTACTTC.